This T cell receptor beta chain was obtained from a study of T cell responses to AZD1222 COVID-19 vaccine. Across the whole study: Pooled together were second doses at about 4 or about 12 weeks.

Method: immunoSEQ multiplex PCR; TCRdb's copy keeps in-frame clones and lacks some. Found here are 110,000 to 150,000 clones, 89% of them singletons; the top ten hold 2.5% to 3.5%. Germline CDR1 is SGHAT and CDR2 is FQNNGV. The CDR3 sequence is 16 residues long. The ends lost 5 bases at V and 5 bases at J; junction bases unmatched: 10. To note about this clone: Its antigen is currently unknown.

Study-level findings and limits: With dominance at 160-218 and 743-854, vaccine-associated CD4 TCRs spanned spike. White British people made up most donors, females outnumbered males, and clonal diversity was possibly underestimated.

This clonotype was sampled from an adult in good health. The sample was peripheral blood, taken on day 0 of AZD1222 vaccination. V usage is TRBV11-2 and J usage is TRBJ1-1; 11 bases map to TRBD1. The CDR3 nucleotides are TGTGCCAGCAGCATTTGGACAGGGGGCGCCAGGACTGAAGCTTTCTTT. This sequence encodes CASSIWTGGARTEAFF. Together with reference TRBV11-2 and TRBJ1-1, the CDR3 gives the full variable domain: EAGVAQSPRYKIIEKRQSVAFWCNPISGHATLYWYQQILGQGPKLLIQFQNNGVVDDSQLPKDRFSAERLKGVDSTLKIQPAKLEDSAVYLCASSIWTGGARTEAFFGQGTRLTVV.